These 29 T cell receptor beta chains originate from one sample sequenced in a study of T cells in Graves' hyperthyroidism and ophthalmopathy. Authors of the study amplified TCR beta CDR3 regions from RNA transcripts. The HTBI primer set drove a first-round RT-PCR of the TCR CDR3. Via MiXCR, TCRdb re-called the multiplex PCR reads, giving one row per CDR3 protein. Found here are 300,000 to 450,000 distinct CDR3 sequences, about 14% of them singletons; the top ten hold roughly 9.6%. Sequencing was carried out using blood. The origin of the receptors is an older woman with Graves' hyperthyroidism.

This clonotype was picked up many times. The chain recombines TRBV12-3 or TRBV12-4 with TRBJ2-7; D is possibly TRBD1 or TRBD2 (5 bases each). V was cut by 1 base and J by 4 bases, with 11 bases left in between. The CDR3 runs to 14 residues. In DNA form, the CDR3 reads TGTGCCAGCAGTTTAGTCACGGGGCGGTACGAGCAGTACTTC. Translated: CASSLVTGRYEQYF.

Many counts were recorded for this clonotype. The genes are TRBV9 and TRBJ2-7; tentatively, D is TRBD1 or TRBD2 (5 bases each). The CDR3 totals 13 residues. The germline gives CDR1 SGDLS, CDR2 YYNGEE. V was cut by 0 bases and J by 7 bases, with 11 bases left in between. The CDR3 region has the DNA TGTGCCAGCAGCGTAGCAACTGGGGGTGAGCAGTACTTC. This gives the protein CASSVATGGEQYF.

This clonotype was recorded a few times. This chain links TRBV5-4 with TRBJ2-2; no clear D gene. This CDR3 spans 14 amino acids. The germline gives CDR1 SGHNT, CDR2 YYREEE (reference sequence). Trimming shortened V by 2 bases and J by 3 bases, and 8 bases separated the two germline ends. The CDR3 sequence is CASSFQLDTGELFF. CDR3 DNA: TGTGCCAGCAGCTTTCAGCTGGACACCGGGGAGCTGTTTTTT.

Note on this clonotype: A read error may produce the germline difference seen at one junction end. The chain couples TRBV19 to TRBJ2-1, with 9 bases lining up with TRBD2. CDR1 LNHDA and CDR2 SQIVND come from the germline V gene (reference sequence). The CDR3 contains 13 residues. The CDR3 nucleotides read TGTGCCAGTAGTGGCGGGAGGGGCAATGAGCAGTCCTTC. This gives the protein CASSGGRGNEQSF. Drawing the rest from reference TRBV19 and TRBJ2-1, the complete variable domain is DGGITQSPKYLFRKEGQNVTLSCEQNLNHDAMYWYRQDPGQGLRLIYYSQIVNDFQKGDIAEGYSVSREKKESFPLTVTSAQKNPTAFYLCASSGGRGNEQSFGPGTRLTVL.

Only a few counts were recorded for this clonotype. V usage is TRBV5-4 and J usage is TRBJ1-3, with D perhaps TRBD1 (6 bases). The CDR3 sequence is 15 residues long. Germline values: CDR1 SGHNT, CDR2 YYREEE (reference sequence). V was cut by 4 bases and J by 4 bases, with 15 bases left in between. As DNA, the CDR3 is TGTGCCAGCAGCCGAGGGGAGGGGGTCGGAAACACCATATATTTT. Amino acids: CASSRGEGVGNTIYF.

This clonotype occurred many times. The CDR3 sequence: CASYETGDTQYF. CDR3 sequence (DNA): TGTGCCAGCTACGAGACCGGAGATACGCAGTATTTT. The chain is built from TRBV18 and TRBJ2-3, with unresolved D. The germline V and J ends were trimmed by 7 bases and 5 bases, with 10 bases remaining between them. CDR1 and CDR2 from the germline V gene are KGHSH and LQKENI. This CDR3 contains 12 residues.

Many counts were recorded for this clonotype. The V gene is TRBV11-2, the J gene TRBJ2-1; TRBD2 aligns across 11 bases. Germline V gene lookup returns CDR1 SGHAT and CDR2 FQNNGV. V gave up 5 bases and J gave up 4 bases; unmatched junction bases: 13. The CDR3 runs to 18 residues. CDR3 sequence (DNA): TGTGCCAGCAGCCCTATACGAACTAGCGGGGGTAGTTACAATGAGCAGTTCTTC. It codes for CASSPIRTSGGSYNEQFF.

To note about this clonotype: The final CDR3 position lacks the conserved phenylalanine or tryptophan, pointing to a likely read error. V and J are TRBV6-1 and TRBJ1-1; TRBD1 is a possible D gene (6 bases). The CDR3 has 15 amino acids. Germline V gene lookup returns CDR1 MNHNS and CDR2 SASEGT. Trimming removed 7 bases from V and 3 bases from J, with 18 bases in between. The DNA for the CDR3 is TGTGCCAGCAAGCGAATAGGGGGGGTGGACACTGAAGCTTTCCTT. Its translation: CASKRIGGVDTEAFL.

This clonotype was counted ten times or more. This rearrangement joins TRBV20-1 to TRBJ1-5; possible D gene TRBD1, 5 bases. Trimming pared 0 bases from V and 2 bases from J, leaving 17 bases between. The germline V gene encodes CDR1 DFQATT and CDR2 SNEGSKA (reference sequence). The CDR3 is 17 amino acids. CDR3 protein: CSAREAWGGAGNQPQHF. The CDR3 DNA reads TGCAGTGCTAGAGAGGCTTGGGGGGGTGCAGGCAATCAGCCCCAGCATTTT.

This clonotype was counted a few times. This chain links TRBV27 with TRBJ1-6; TRBD1 might be the D (5 bases). This CDR3 comprises 14 residues. Germline V lookup: CDR1 MNHEY, CDR2 SMNVEV (reference sequence). V was shortened by 7 bases and J by 12 bases, with 19 bases between the two germline ends. The DNA for the CDR3 is TGTGCCAGCACCCTACAGGAGGGGCAGGGACCCCTCCACTTT. It specifies CASTLQEGQGPLHF.

This clonotype was recorded at least ten times. The genes are TRBV11-2 and TRBJ2-1; 7 bases are a match to TRBD2. Germline trimming cut 5 bases from V and 7 bases from J; bases unmatched to any gene: 11. The CDR3 runs 15 residues. Germline V CDR1 and CDR2: SGHAT, FQNNGV. The CDR3 region is CASSGTGRPGNEQFF. In nucleotides, the CDR3 is TGTGCCAGCAGCGGGACCGGGAGGCCCGGGAATGAGCAGTTCTTC.

This clonotype was seen ten or more times. The chain has TRBV6-5 and TRBJ2-7; TRBD1 or TRBD2 may be the D gene (5 bases each). V was cut by 0 bases and J by 4 bases, with 16 bases left in between. Germline V CDR1 and CDR2: MNHEY, SVGAGI. The CDR3 has 16 residues. CDR3 sequence reads: CASSYSRGRGVYEQYF. CDR3 nucleotides: TGTGCCAGCAGTTACTCGAGAGGGAGAGGGGTTTACGAGCAGTACTTC.

This clonotype came up many times. This sequence joins TRBV11-2 and TRBJ2-5; the match to TRBD2 covers 10 bases. Germline CDR1 and CDR2: SGHAT and FQNNGV. J gave up 5 bases and V 1 base, and 7 bases lay outside the gene matches. This CDR3 has 16 amino acids. Written as DNA, the CDR3 is TGTGCCAGCAGCTTAGGTGGCGTTAGCGGGAGGGAGACCCAGTACTTC. Translating gives CASSLGGVSGRETQYF. The full variable domain, in which reference TRBV11-2 and TRBJ2-5 provide the parts outside the CDR3, is EAGVAQSPRYKIIEKRQSVAFWCNPISGHATLYWYQQILGQGPKLLIQFQNNGVVDDSQLPKDRFSAERLKGVDSTLKIQPAKLEDSAVYLCASSLGGVSGRETQYFGPGTRLLVL.

The chain recombines TRBV28 with TRBJ1-1; TRBD1 agrees at 12 bases. J was trimmed by 8 bases and V by 5 bases; bases with no gene match: 3. The germline V gene has CDR1 MDHEN and CDR2 SYDVKM. The CDR3 has 13 amino acids. CDR3 region: CASSPGTGGEAFF. The CDR3 DNA follows: TGTGCCAGCAGTCCCGGGACAGGGGGCGAAGCTTTCTTT.

This clonotype has just one count. The J gene is TRBJ2-5, the V gene TRBV20-1; a weak D match, TRBD1 (6 bases). Germline loops: CDR1 DFQATT, CDR2 SNEGSKA (reference sequence). The CDR3 is 17 amino acids. The V end was cut by 3 bases, the J end by 1 base, with 21 bases between. Here the CDR3 reads CSASPLVGAALQETQYF. The CDR3 DNA reads as TGCAGTGCTAGCCCCCTAGTGGGGGCGGCACTCCAAGAGACCCAGTACTTC.

This rearrangement joins TRBV25-1 to TRBJ1-2; possibly TRBD1 for D (5 bases). V was pared by 8 bases and J by 3 bases, with 22 bases between. CDR1 is MGHDK and CDR2 is SYGVNS in the germline V gene. The CDR3 has 16 amino acids. CDR3 loop: CASRNPTAAGDYGYTF. DNA of the CDR3: TGTGCCAGCCGAAACCCCACCGCCGCGGGGGACTATGGCTACACCTTC.

This clonotype was counted a few times. This chain joins TRBV11-2 and TRBJ1-6; no firm D call. Germline V gene lookup returns CDR1 SGHAT and CDR2 FQNNGV. The CDR3 spans 17 residues. V lost 7 bases and J lost 0, with 16 bases in between. CDR3 loop: CASTSVRQSSYNSPLHF. DNA of the CDR3: TGTGCCAGCACCTCCGTCCGGCAGAGCTCCTATAATTCACCCCTCCACTTT.

This chain links TRBV7-9 with TRBJ2-2; TRBD1 might be the D (6 bases). The germline V and J ends were trimmed by 5 bases and 12 bases, with 25 bases remaining between them. CDR1 SEHNR and CDR2 FQNEAQ come from the germline V gene (reference sequence). The CDR3 runs 16 residues. The CDR3 loop is CASSRDEAGVFQKLFF. In nucleotides, the CDR3 is TGTGCCAGCAGCCGCGACGAAGCAGGGGTCTTTCAGAAGCTGTTTTTT.

This clonotype has more than one count but fewer than ten. The chain recombines TRBV6-1 with TRBJ1-5, with a tentative D call TRBD1 (5 bases). From germline, CDR1 is MNHNS and CDR2 SASEGT. The V and J ends lost 6 bases and 5 bases respectively, with 14 bases between them. CDR3 length equals 14 residues. CDR3 sequence: CASSLYSRDQPQHF. The DNA of the CDR3 is TGTGCCAGCAGCCTCTACAGCAGGGATCAGCCCCAGCATTTT.

This clonotype was observed many times. The genes are TRBV12-5 and TRBJ1-2, with no clear D. Deletions cut 2 bases from V and 4 bases from J, with 8 bases between. Germline values: CDR1 LGHNT, CDR2 FRNRAP. This CDR3 comprises 13 residues. The CDR3 spells CASGLPQSYGYTF. Written as DNA, the CDR3 is TGTGCTAGTGGTTTGCCACAGAGCTATGGCTACACCTTC.

This clonotype was seen ten or more times. V gene TRBV5-1 combines with J gene TRBJ1-1, with D unresolved. The CDR3 contains 13 residues. The ends were cut back, 3 bases at V and 5 bases at J, with 11 bases in the middle. CDR1 and CDR2 (germline): SGHRS, YFSETQ. The CDR3 nucleotides are TGCGCCAGCAGCTACGGGAGCGGTACTGAAGCTTTCTTT. Protein: CASSYGSGTEAFF.

With respect to this clonotype: Possible read error: a much larger clone is one base away. The chain couples TRBV7-9 to TRBJ1-1; weak D call: TRBD1 (5 bases). Germline V CDR1 and CDR2: SEHNR, FQNEAQ (reference sequence). The CDR3 has 14 amino acids. The CDR3 DNA sequence: TGTGCCAGCAGCGACGGGAATTGGGGCACTGAAGTTTTCTTT. It is translated as CASSDGNWGTEVFF.

The table lists this clonotype with many counts. The chain combines TRBV10-1 with TRBJ2-7; 10 nucleotides align to TRBD2. Germline CDR1 is WNHNN and CDR2 is SYGVQD (reference sequence). CDR3 length equals 14 residues. Trimming removed 5 bases from V and 2 bases from J; junction bases left unmatched: 3. The CDR3 DNA reads as TGCGCCAGCAGTCCGACTAGCGGGCCCTACGAGCAGTACTTC. Protein sequence: CASSPTSGPYEQYF.

In regard to this clonotype: This clone may be a read error of a much larger clone one base away. The CDR3 DNA sequence: TGCGCCAGCAGTGAGGGGTGGGAGAGCACTGAAGCTCTCTTT. Its translation is CASSEGWESTEALF. The chain has TRBV10-2 and TRBJ1-1; D gene unclear. The germline V gene encodes CDR1 WSHSY and CDR2 SAAADI. The CDR3 has 14 amino acids.

On this clonotype itself: No conserved phenylalanine or tryptophan is present at the end of the CDR3, so a read error is the likely explanation. The chain links TRBV12-3 or TRBV12-4 to TRBJ1-5; 7 positions agree with TRBD1. The CDR3 spans 15 residues. With V trimmed by 1 base and J by 4 bases, 4 bases remained unmatched. The DNA for the CDR3 is TGTGCCAGCAGTTTAGGGACAGGTAATAATCAGCCCCAGCATCTT. It encodes CASSLGTGNNQPQHL.

Only a few counts were recorded for this clonotype. The chain recombines TRBV30 with TRBJ2-4; TRBD2 aligns across 9 bases. CDR3 length: 16 residues. Germline loops: CDR1 GTSNPN, CDR2 SVGIG (reference sequence). The trim removed 0 bases at V and 0 bases at J, leaving 3 bases unmatched. CDR3 DNA sequence: TGTGCCTGGAGTGTCCCACTAGCGGGAGCCAAAAACATTCAGTACTTC. Translation: CAWSVPLAGAKNIQYF.

This clonotype was picked up many times. This chain uses TRBV20-1 with TRBJ1-1; D call uncertain. Germline V gene sequence: CDR1 DFQATT, CDR2 SNEGSKA (reference sequence). Trimming removed 3 bases from V and 0 bases from J, with 8 bases in between. The CDR3 length is 13 residues. This CDR3 is CSASGPMNTEAFF. The DNA for the CDR3 is TGCAGTGCTAGCGGGCCAATGAACACTGAAGCTTTCTTT.

This clonotype was observed a handful of times. The chain carries TRBV5-1 and TRBJ2-5; D perhaps matches TRBD2 (6 bases). CDR1 SGHRS and CDR2 YFSETQ come from the germline V gene. The CDR3 is made up of 15 amino acids. Trimming removed 2 bases at V and 1 base at J, with 12 bases between. CDR3 amino acids: CASSLAGLSQETQYF. As DNA, the CDR3 is TGCGCCAGCAGCTTAGCGGGTCTGAGCCAAGAGACCCAGTACTTC.

Points on this clonotype: A single base separates this from a much larger clone, so it may be a read error. The J gene is TRBJ2-1, the V gene TRBV12-3 or TRBV12-4, with D uncertain. The CDR3 runs to 14 residues. Here the CDR3 DNA reads TGTGTCAGCAGTTTGAGCACCCTCTACAATGAGCAGTTCTTC. Translated, it gives CVSSLSTLYNEQFF.